This T cell receptor beta chain was retrieved from a study of cytomegalovirus exposure and HLA in healthy donors. General study findings and limits: Immune exposure data for these donors was limited to CMV serostatus.

CDR3 length: 15 amino acids. CDR1 and CDR2 (germline): MGHRA, YSYEKL. Note on this clone: Its antigen is not identified. The junction and the germline gene differ at one end; a read error may be behind it.

It was with 60 Vbeta and 13 Jbeta primers that the PCR ran. The assay was immunoSEQ multiplex PCR, and TCRdb's table has in-frame clones only and misses some. Of 150,000 to 200,000 clones listed, 65% to 80% are singletons. Sequenced: PBMCs. This chain uses TRBV4-1 with TRBJ1-2; 10 nucleotides align to TRBD1. The clonotype was recovered from a woman in her 30s in good health and CMV-seronegative. The CDR3 here is CASSQRDRGYYGYPF. DNA of the CDR3: TGCGCCAGCAGCCAACGGGACAGGGGCTACTATGGCTACCCCTTC.